The source of this TCR beta chain is a study of cytomegalovirus exposure and HLA in healthy donors (dated 2017 in TCRdb). About the full investigation: The 666 repertoires of the first cohort and the 120 or so validation repertoires were produced on the same platform, according to a later analysis. The study combined high-throughput TCR immunosequencing, statistical association of individual TCRs with disease status, and machine learning to predict cytomegalovirus infection status. The study aimed to test whether signatures of past pathogen exposure could be identified by cataloging public T cell receptors. Along with the approximately 700-subject first cohort, a separate validation cohort of over a hundred different subjects was used.

The investigation overall reported the following: Most TCR sequences were seen in very few donors, while some public TCRs were found in many individuals. A later analysis found that TCRs clustered in the first cohort also tended to co-occur in the roughly 110 validation repertoires, with 94% of cluster scores above 0. The validation cohort had no HLA typing available for a later analysis, so co-occurrence within that cohort was assessed over all 130 or so repertoires. A few of the identified cytomegalovirus-associated TCR beta chains were confirmed in vitro to be specific for cytomegalovirus antigens. A total of fewer than 200 TCR beta chains were listed by the study as associated with cytomegalovirus. The authors suggested that the approach could potentially be generalized to other disease states and immunological phenotypes. In both the original and validation cohorts, the classifier was reported to diagnose cytomegalovirus status with high specificity and sensitivity.

The CDR3 contains 15 residues, cysteine and phenylalanine counted. The sequence is cut down to CDR3 DNA, 45 bases in frame from base 1. V is trimmed back by 6 bases and J by 3 bases, and the junction contains 8 bases that no gene match accounts for. CDR1 MDHEN and CDR2 SYDVKM were looked up in the germline V gene. Concerning this clone itself: Its antigen specificity is not known. Nothing much larger sits one base from this clone, and base qualities are not available.

The donors were included in the validation cohort of approximately 120 subjects, a group kept apart from the roughly 610-subject first cohort. The library was obtained by the immunoSEQ multiplex PCR assay. The source study handled its data this way. A statistical classification framework was built to diagnose cytomegalovirus status from the catalog of TCR beta chain sequences. This immuneACCESS table, as held by TCRdb, lists in-frame sequences with V and J called but not all clones. Of the missing ones, under half trace to an unresolved V gene in checked studies; the others have no known cause. The V and J calls and the clone size are those of that table, but D and trimming were determined from the DNA. For this sample there are approximately 99,000 clones; about 85% appear just once. Around 3% of the sample is held by the ten biggest clonotypes.

The chain employs TRBV28 and TRBJ2-3; TRBD2 agrees with 8 junctional bases. This clonotype was obtained from a woman aged 18-30 years in good health and CMV-seronegative. What was sequenced was PBMCs. The CDR3 corresponds to CASSFSGVGTDTQYF. The base sequence is TGTGCCAGCAGCTTTAGCGGGGTGGGTACAGATACGCAGTATTTT. The reference TRBV28 and TRBJ2-3 proteins fill in what lies around the CDR3, so the full variable domain reads DVKVTQSSRYLVKRTGEKVFLECVQDMDHENMFWYRQDPGLGLRLIYFSYDVKMKEKGDIPEGYSVSREKKERFSLILESASTNQTSMYLCASSFSGVGTDTQYFGPGTRLTVL.